This T cell receptor (beta chain) was sequenced in a study of response to subunit inactivated influenza vaccine listed by TCRdb under 2018. With respect to the entire study: To follow how T cells responded to a trivalent subunit inactivated influenza vaccine, the researchers relied on deep quantitative profiling of the T cell receptor repertoire. Overall results and qualifications from the work: According to the authors, only a limited number of new T cells may be recruited by each seasonal influenza vaccination.

The library relied on RT-PCR. This sample was sequenced with an Illumina HiSeq 2500. The public reads were quality trimmed at Q25 with fastp and then assembled into clones with MiXCR by TCRdb, keeping productive beta chains. Identical CDR3 protein sequences are pooled into one entry, listed with their most common genes and DNA. The sample table records hundreds of thousands of distinct CDR3 sequences; 15% to 18% of these occur just once. About 9.9% of the sample goes to the ten largest clones. CDR1 is given as KGHDR and CDR2 as SFDVKD, both from the germline V gene. Reading from cysteine to phenylalanine, the CDR3 counts 17 amino acids. The entry retains the CDR3 DNA only, 51 bases that are in frame from base 1. V has 5 bases trimmed and J has 1 base trimmed; junction bases matching no gene number 10. Concerning this clonotype itself: Its cognate antigen has yet to be identified. No quality values exist for individual bases; no much larger clone is one base distant.

The material sequenced was PBMCs from blood, taken 11 to 12 days after vaccination. The source is a man between 45 and 60 years old who received an inactivated influenza vaccine. Donor details come from another sample of the same person, matched by shared clones. Recombination linked TRBV24-1 to TRBJ2-5, with 9 bases matching TRBD1. The DNA sequence follows: TGTGCCACCAGTGTCAAATCGGGACAGGGTTCCCAAGAGACCCAGTACTTC. Its protein reads: CATSVKSGQGSQETQYF.